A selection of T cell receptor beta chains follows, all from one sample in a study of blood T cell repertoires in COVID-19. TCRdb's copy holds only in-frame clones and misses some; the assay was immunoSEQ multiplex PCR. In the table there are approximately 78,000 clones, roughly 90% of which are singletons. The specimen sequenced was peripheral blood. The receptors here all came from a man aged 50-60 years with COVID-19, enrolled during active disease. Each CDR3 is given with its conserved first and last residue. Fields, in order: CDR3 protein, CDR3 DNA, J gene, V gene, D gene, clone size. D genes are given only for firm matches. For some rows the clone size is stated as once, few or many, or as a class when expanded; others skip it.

cdr3_aa: CATLGTGGDTNYGYTF; cdr3_nt: TGTGCCACTCTCGGGACAGGGGGCGATACTAACTATGGCTACACCTTC; j_call: TRBJ1-2; v_call: TRBV19; d_call: TRBD1; clone_size: NA
cdr3_aa: CASSLGQGNYEQYF; cdr3_nt: TGTGCCAGCAGCTTGGGGCAGGGGAACTACGAGCAGTACTTC; j_call: TRBJ2-7; v_call: TRBV5-8; d_call: NA; clone_size: NA
cdr3_aa: CATQGVRTQYF; cdr3_nt: TGTGCCACGCAGGGTGTTAGGACCCAGTACTTC; j_call: TRBJ2-5; v_call: TRBV10-3; d_call: NA; clone_size: NA
cdr3_aa: CASSRTGTSGTTGELFF; cdr3_nt: TGTGCCAGCTCACGAACCGGGACTAGCGGTACCACCGGGGAGCTGTTTTTT; j_call: TRBJ2-2; v_call: TRBV18; d_call: TRBD2; clone_size: NA
cdr3_aa: CASSPRVAPFEQYF; cdr3_nt: TGTGCCAGCAGCCCCCGGGTCGCGCCCTTTGAGCAGTACTTC; j_call: TRBJ2-7; v_call: TRBV9; d_call: NA; clone_size: NA
cdr3_aa: CASSLTGGNQPQHF; cdr3_nt: TGTGCCAGCAGCCTCACCGGCGGAAATCAGCCCCAGCATTTT; j_call: TRBJ1-5; v_call: TRBV6-5; d_call: NA; clone_size: NA
cdr3_aa: CASRPSVSSETQYF; cdr3_nt: TGTGCCAGCAGACCCAGTGTGTCGTCGGAGACCCAGTACTTC; j_call: TRBJ2-5; v_call: TRBV7-6; d_call: NA; clone_size: NA
cdr3_aa: CASSNEGYNQPQHF; cdr3_nt: TGTGCCAGCAGTAATGAGGGCTACAATCAGCCCCAGCATTTT; j_call: TRBJ1-5; v_call: TRBV28; d_call: NA; clone_size: NA
cdr3_aa: CASSLDRDRGETQYF; cdr3_nt: TGCGCCAGCAGCTTGGACCGGGACAGGGGAGAGACCCAGTACTTC; j_call: TRBJ2-5; v_call: TRBV5-1; d_call: TRBD1; clone_size: NA
cdr3_aa: CASSPGLSSTDTQYF; cdr3_nt: TGTGCCAGCAGCCCGGGACTATCTAGCACAGATACGCAGTATTTT; j_call: TRBJ2-3; v_call: TRBV11-2; d_call: TRBD2; clone_size: NA
cdr3_aa: CASSSTAANYGYTF; cdr3_nt: TGTGCCAGCAGTTCGACGGCGGCTAACTATGGCTACACCTTC; j_call: TRBJ1-2; v_call: TRBV6-5; d_call: NA; clone_size: NA
cdr3_aa: CASSQGAPAGDVDTQYF; cdr3_nt: TGCGCCAGCAGCCAAGGGGCGCCAGCGGGAGATGTAGATACGCAGTATTTT; j_call: TRBJ2-3; v_call: TRBV4-3; d_call: TRBD2; clone_size: NA
cdr3_aa: CASRSPTGGRYEKLFF; cdr3_nt: TGTGCCAGCAGGAGCCCGACAGGGGGCCGTTATGAAAAACTGTTTTTT; j_call: TRBJ1-4; v_call: TRBV6-6; d_call: TRBD1; clone_size: NA
cdr3_aa: CASSSQGVNTEAFF; cdr3_nt: TGTGCCAGCAGCTCACAGGGGGTGAACACTGAAGCTTTCTTT; j_call: TRBJ1-1; v_call: TRBV3-1/TRBV3-2; d_call: TRBD1; clone_size: NA
cdr3_aa: CASRPIGAPGSNTGELFF; cdr3_nt: TGTGCCAGTAGACCTATTGGGGCGCCTGGGTCGAACACCGGGGAGCTGTTTTTT; j_call: TRBJ2-2; v_call: TRBV19; d_call: NA; clone_size: NA
cdr3_aa: CATSDYSADTQYF; cdr3_nt: TGTGCCACCAGTGACTATAGCGCAGATACGCAGTATTTT; j_call: TRBJ2-3; v_call: TRBV24-1; d_call: NA; clone_size: NA
cdr3_aa: CASSLEDKVNEKLFF; cdr3_nt: TGCGCCAGCAGCTTGGAGGACAAGGTTAATGAAAAACTGTTTTTT; j_call: TRBJ1-4; v_call: TRBV5-1; d_call: NA; clone_size: NA
cdr3_aa: CASSQGQGVNEKLFF; cdr3_nt: TGTGCCAGCAGCCAAGGACAGGGCGTTAATGAAAAACTGTTTTTT; j_call: TRBJ1-4; v_call: TRBV5-4; d_call: TRBD1; clone_size: NA
cdr3_aa: CASSQGRDRGNTGELFF; cdr3_nt: TGCGCCAGCAGCCAAGGACGGGACAGGGGGAACACCGGGGAGCTGTTTTTT; j_call: TRBJ2-2; v_call: TRBV4-3; d_call: TRBD1; clone_size: NA
cdr3_aa: CASSPQYSQETQYF; cdr3_nt: TGTGCCAGCTCACCACAGTACAGTCAAGAGACCCAGTACTTC; j_call: TRBJ2-5; v_call: TRBV18; d_call: NA; clone_size: NA
cdr3_aa: CASRRRDSNGELFF; cdr3_nt: TGTGCCAGCAGACGCAGGGACAGCAACGGGGAGCTGTTTTTT; j_call: TRBJ2-2; v_call: TRBV2; d_call: TRBD1; clone_size: NA
cdr3_aa: CASSSPGLVHGYTF; cdr3_nt: TGTGCCAGCAGTTCACCCGGGTTAGTCCACGGCTACACCTTC; j_call: TRBJ1-2; v_call: TRBV6-5; d_call: NA; clone_size: NA
cdr3_aa: CASSGQAQYNEQFF; cdr3_nt: TGTGCCAGTAGTGGGCAGGCCCAATACAATGAGCAGTTCTTC; j_call: TRBJ2-1; v_call: TRBV19; d_call: NA; clone_size: NA
cdr3_aa: CASSHLPPSGPFSTGELFF; cdr3_nt: TGCGCCAGCAGCCATCTCCCCCCTAGCGGGCCGTTTAGCACCGGGGAGCTGTTTTTT; j_call: TRBJ2-2; v_call: TRBV4-1; d_call: TRBD2; clone_size: NA
cdr3_aa: CASSSTSNEQFF; cdr3_nt: TGTGCCAGCAGCTCTACTAGCAATGAGCAGTTCTTC; j_call: TRBJ2-1; v_call: TRBV11-2; d_call: NA; clone_size: NA
cdr3_aa: CSAPTGSSYNEQFF; cdr3_nt: TGCAGCGCGCCGACAGGGAGCTCCTACAATGAGCAGTTCTTC; j_call: TRBJ2-1; v_call: TRBV29-1; d_call: TRBD1; clone_size: NA
cdr3_aa: CASSPLTTGCSGANVLTF; cdr3_nt: TGCGCCAGCAGTCCTCTAACGACAGGGTGCTCTGGGGCCAACGTCCTGACTTTC; j_call: TRBJ2-6; v_call: TRBV23-1; d_call: TRBD1; clone_size: NA
cdr3_aa: CASSSRTGGSSGIGQYF; cdr3_nt: TGTGCCAGCAGCTCCCGGACAGGGGGCTCTAGCGGGATTGGGCAGTATTTT; j_call: TRBJ2-3; v_call: TRBV7-9; d_call: TRBD1; clone_size: NA
cdr3_aa: CASGGNTQYF; cdr3_nt: TGTGCCTCGGGGGGCAATACGCAGTATTTT; j_call: TRBJ2-3; v_call: TRBV30; d_call: NA; clone_size: NA
cdr3_aa: CASSIGGHYNEQFF; cdr3_nt: TGTGCCAGTAGTATAGGAGGGCACTACAATGAGCAGTTCTTC; j_call: TRBJ2-1; v_call: TRBV19; d_call: NA; clone_size: NA
cdr3_aa: CASSPQDRGNQPQHF; cdr3_nt: TGTGCCAGCTCACCACAGGACAGAGGCAATCAGCCCCAGCATTTT; j_call: TRBJ1-5; v_call: TRBV18; d_call: NA; clone_size: once
cdr3_aa: CASSILDRPGETQYF; cdr3_nt: TGTGCCAGTAGTATCCTCGACAGGCCCGGGGAGACCCAGTACTTC; j_call: TRBJ2-5; v_call: TRBV19; d_call: NA; clone_size: NA
cdr3_aa: CASSQFQGVTDTQYF; cdr3_nt: TGTGCCAGCAGCCAATTTCAGGGGGTCACAGATACGCAGTATTTT; j_call: TRBJ2-3; v_call: TRBV3-1/TRBV3-2; d_call: TRBD1; clone_size: NA
cdr3_aa: CASSPQEKLFF; cdr3_nt: TGTGCCAGCAGTCCCCAAGAAAAACTGTTTTTT; j_call: TRBJ1-4; v_call: TRBV2; d_call: NA; clone_size: once
cdr3_aa: CASSKRDRGKTQYF; cdr3_nt: TGTGCCAGCAGTAAAAGGGACAGGGGAAAGACCCAGTACTTC; j_call: TRBJ2-5; v_call: TRBV28; d_call: TRBD1; clone_size: NA
cdr3_aa: CASADSRRGLSNEKLFF; cdr3_nt: TGCGCCAGCGCGGATTCGAGAAGGGGGCTTTCTAATGAAAAACTGTTTTTT; j_call: TRBJ1-4; v_call: TRBV5-1; d_call: TRBD1; clone_size: NA
cdr3_aa: CASKGQGGNYGYTF; cdr3_nt: TGTGCCAGCAAAGGACAGGGTGGGAACTATGGCTACACCTTC; j_call: TRBJ1-2; v_call: TRBV2; d_call: TRBD1; clone_size: NA
cdr3_aa: CASKPGTANTEAFF; cdr3_nt: TGTGCCAGCAAACCCGGGACAGCGAACACTGAAGCTTTCTTT; j_call: TRBJ1-1; v_call: TRBV7-2; d_call: TRBD1; clone_size: NA
cdr3_aa: CSVEGVAGDETQYF; cdr3_nt: TGCAGCGTCGAGGGCGTAGCGGGAGATGAGACCCAGTACTTC; j_call: TRBJ2-5; v_call: TRBV29-1; d_call: TRBD2; clone_size: NA
cdr3_aa: CASSQSGANYGYTF; cdr3_nt: TGTGCCAGCAGCCAGTCAGGGGCTAACTATGGCTACACCTTC; j_call: TRBJ1-2; v_call: TRBV9; d_call: NA; clone_size: NA
cdr3_aa: CASNRENQPQHF; cdr3_nt: TGTGCCAGCAACAGGGAAAATCAGCCCCAGCATTTT; j_call: TRBJ1-5; v_call: TRBV2; d_call: NA; clone_size: NA
cdr3_aa: CAWSEQANNSPLHF; cdr3_nt: TGTGCCTGGAGTGAACAGGCGAATAATTCACCCCTCCACTTT; j_call: TRBJ1-6; v_call: TRBV30; d_call: NA; clone_size: NA
cdr3_aa: CAWSSSSYNSPLHF; cdr3_nt: TGTGCCTGGAGTTCGAGCTCCTATAATTCACCCCTCCACTTT; j_call: TRBJ1-6; v_call: TRBV30; d_call: NA; clone_size: NA
cdr3_aa: CASSYRGVETQYF; cdr3_nt: TGTGCCAGCAGTTACCGGGGGGTAGAGACCCAGTACTTC; j_call: TRBJ2-5; v_call: TRBV6-2/TRBV6-3; d_call: TRBD2; clone_size: NA
cdr3_aa: CASSPGQRREQYF; cdr3_nt: TGTGCCAGCAGCCCCGGACAGCGCCGGGAACAGTACTTC; j_call: TRBJ2-7; v_call: TRBV7-2; d_call: NA; clone_size: NA
cdr3_aa: CASSFSNEQFF; cdr3_nt: TGTGCCAGCAGCTTCAGCAATGAGCAGTTCTTC; j_call: TRBJ2-1; v_call: TRBV5-4; d_call: NA; clone_size: NA
cdr3_aa: CASSLAAGASSYEQYF; cdr3_nt: TGTGCCAGCAGCTTAGCAGCGGGAGCAAGCTCCTACGAGCAGTACTTC; j_call: TRBJ2-7; v_call: TRBV7-6; d_call: TRBD2; clone_size: NA
cdr3_aa: CASSLSLGDTYGYTF; cdr3_nt: TGTGCCAGCAGTTTATCTCTAGGGGACACCTATGGCTACACCTTC; j_call: TRBJ1-2; v_call: TRBV27; d_call: NA; clone_size: NA
cdr3_aa: CPGGIAKNIQYF; cdr3_nt: TGCCCGGGCGGGATAGCCAAAAACATTCAGTACTTC; j_call: TRBJ2-4; v_call: TRBV29-1; d_call: NA; clone_size: NA
cdr3_aa: CASSLDLASNNEQFF; cdr3_nt: TGTGCCAGCAGCTTGGACCTAGCGAGTAACAATGAGCAGTTCTTC; j_call: TRBJ2-1; v_call: TRBV5-5; d_call: NA; clone_size: NA
cdr3_aa: CASSLGVGGTSPLHF; cdr3_nt: TGCGCCAGCAGCTTGGGGGTAGGGGGCACTTCACCCCTCCACTTT; j_call: TRBJ1-6; v_call: TRBV5-1; d_call: TRBD1; clone_size: NA
cdr3_aa: CASSVGGSGTGELFF; cdr3_nt: TGTGCCAGCAGCGTAGGAGGGTCCGGCACCGGGGAGCTGTTTTTT; j_call: TRBJ2-2; v_call: TRBV9; d_call: NA; clone_size: NA
cdr3_aa: CAISLGLATGGEQFF; cdr3_nt: TGTGCCATCAGTCTAGGGTTGGCAACGGGGGGTGAGCAGTTCTTC; j_call: TRBJ2-1; v_call: TRBV10-3; d_call: TRBD2; clone_size: NA
cdr3_aa: CASSRGSEGFF; cdr3_nt: TGTGCCAGCAGCCGCGGATCAGAGGGGTTCTTC; j_call: TRBJ2-1; v_call: TRBV7-9; d_call: NA; clone_size: NA
cdr3_aa: CASSLSSRGYEQYF; cdr3_nt: TGTGCCAGCAGCTTAAGTTCTCGAGGCTACGAGCAGTACTTC; j_call: TRBJ2-7; v_call: TRBV5-8; d_call: NA; clone_size: NA
cdr3_aa: CAWSVRGTSGNRRPGELFF; cdr3_nt: TGTGCCTGGAGTGTAAGAGGGACTAGCGGAAACCGAAGACCCGGGGAGCTGTTTTTT; j_call: TRBJ2-2; v_call: TRBV30; d_call: TRBD2; clone_size: NA
cdr3_aa: CASSLTSPDTQYF; cdr3_nt: TGTGCCAGCAGCCTGACTAGTCCAGATACGCAGTATTTT; j_call: TRBJ2-3; v_call: TRBV12-3/TRBV12-4; d_call: NA; clone_size: NA
cdr3_aa: CASSYESSGISYEQYF; cdr3_nt: TGTGCCAGCAGTTATGAGTCTAGCGGGATTTCCTACGAGCAGTACTTC; j_call: TRBJ2-7; v_call: TRBV6-2/TRBV6-3; d_call: TRBD2; clone_size: once
cdr3_aa: CASSYDSFRNTEAFF; cdr3_nt: TGTGCCAGCAGCTACGACAGTTTTAGGAACACTGAAGCTTTCTTT; j_call: TRBJ1-1; v_call: TRBV5-4; d_call: NA; clone_size: NA
cdr3_aa: CASSLLREGDEQFF; cdr3_nt: TGTGCCAGCAGTCTCCTGCGGGAGGGGGATGAGCAGTTCTTC; j_call: TRBJ2-1; v_call: TRBV6-5; d_call: TRBD2; clone_size: NA